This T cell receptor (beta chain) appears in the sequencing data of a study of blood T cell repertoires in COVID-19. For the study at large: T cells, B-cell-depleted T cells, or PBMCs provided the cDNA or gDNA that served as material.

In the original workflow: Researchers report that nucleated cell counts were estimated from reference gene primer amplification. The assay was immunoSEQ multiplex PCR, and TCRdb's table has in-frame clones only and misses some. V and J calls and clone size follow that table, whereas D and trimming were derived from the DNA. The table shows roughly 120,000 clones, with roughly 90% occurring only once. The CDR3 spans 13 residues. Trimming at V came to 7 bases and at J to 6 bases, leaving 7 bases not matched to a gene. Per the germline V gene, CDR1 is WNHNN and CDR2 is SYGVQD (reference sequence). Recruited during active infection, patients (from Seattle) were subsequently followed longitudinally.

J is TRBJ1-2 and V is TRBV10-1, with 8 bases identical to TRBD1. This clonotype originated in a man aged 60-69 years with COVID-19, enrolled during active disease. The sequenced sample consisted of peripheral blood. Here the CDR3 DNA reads TGCGCCAGCAACCTGACAGGGGCTCATGGCTACACCTTC. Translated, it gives CASNLTGAHGYTF.